These 10 T cell receptor beta chains were sequenced from one sample in a study of CD8 T cells in ankylosing spondylitis. These receptors have no identified antigens. Findings and caveats of the study: A TCR beta motif made of fewer than ten highly homologous variants seemed typical of ankylosing spondylitis blood.

MiXCR was run by TCRdb on the 5' RACE reads, yielding one entry per CDR3 protein. This table holds about 540,000 distinct CDR3 sequences, 9.5% to 15% found once. The sample was blood, either unsorted or a sorted T cell fraction (not recorded which). The receptors derive from a male donor with ankylosing spondylitis.

The chain has TRBV3-1 and TRBJ1-5, with D possibly being TRBD1 (5 bases). The V gene's germline CDR1 is LGHDT and CDR2 YNNKEL (reference sequence). With 4 bases removed from V and 2 bases from J, the gap between germline ends came to 12 bases. The CDR3 has 15 amino acids. The DNA for the CDR3 is TGTGCCAGCAGCCCCCGATGGGGACGCAATCAGCCCCAGCATTTT. This codes for CASSPRWGRNQPQHF.

This clonotype has only a few counts. The chain combines TRBV11-2 with TRBJ2-2; D is unresolved. This CDR3 is built from 16 residues. Germline CDR1 is SGHAT and CDR2 is FQNNGV. V shed 2 bases and J shed 1 base, with 11 bases lying between them. Written as DNA, the CDR3 is TGTGCCAGCAGCTTAAGTGTCCCGGGGAACACCGGGGAGCTGTTTTTT. Its protein product is CASSLSVPGNTGELFF.

V and J are TRBV11-2 and TRBJ1-3; the D is unclear. Trimming removed 2 bases at V and 0 bases at J, with 5 bases between. Germline CDR1 reads SGHAT; CDR2 reads FQNNGV. This CDR3 contains 14 residues. The CDR3 DNA reads as TGTGCCAGCAGCTTATTGGACTCTGGAAACACCATATATTTT. This sequence encodes CASSLLDSGNTIYF. The variable domain in full, completed from reference TRBV11-2 and TRBJ1-3, reads EAGVAQSPRYKIIEKRQSVAFWCNPISGHATLYWYQQILGQGPKLLIQFQNNGVVDDSQLPKDRFSAERLKGVDSTLKIQPAKLEDSAVYLCASSLLDSGNTIYFGEGSWLTVV.

The J gene is TRBJ1-2, the V gene TRBV3-1; a possible D gene is TRBD1 (5 bases). The CDR3 sequence is 14 residues long. Germline assignment: CDR1 LGHDT and CDR2 YNNKEL (reference sequence). V lost 0 bases and J lost 6, with 11 bases in between. The CDR3 sequence is CASSQDLQGHGYTF. CDR3 DNA sequence: TGTGCCAGCAGCCAAGATCTGCAGGGACATGGCTACACCTTC. The complete variable domain, with remaining parts taken from reference TRBV3-1 and TRBJ1-2, reads DTAVSQTPKYLVTQMGNDKSIKCEQNLGHDTMYWYKQDSKKFLKIMFSYNNKELIINETVPNRFSPKSPDKAHLNLHINSLELGDSAVYFCASSQDLQGHGYTFGSGTRLTVV.

V usage is TRBV6-5 and J usage is TRBJ2-2, with D hard to call. CDR1 and CDR2 from the germline V gene are MNHEY and SVGAGI. Trimming removed 3 bases from V and 6 bases from J, with 17 bases in between. This CDR3 is built from 16 residues. The DNA for the CDR3 is TGTGCCAGCAGTTATAACGCGGCCATTGGCTCCGGGGAGCTGTTTTTT. Encoded protein: CASSYNAAIGSGELFF.

V is TRBV3-1 and J is TRBJ2-1; 12 nucleotides line up with TRBD2. The CDR3 runs to 14 residues. The V segment lost 4 bases and the J segment 8 bases; nucleotides outside the gene matches: 3. CDR1 is LGHDT and CDR2 is YNNKEL in the germline V gene (reference sequence). CDR3 in amino acids: CASSPSGRGYEQFF. The CDR3 nucleotides are TGTGCCAGCAGCCCTAGCGGGAGGGGCTATGAGCAGTTCTTC.

This chain uses TRBV12-5 with TRBJ2-7; TRBD2 matches at 9 bases. The germline V gene has CDR1 LGHNT and CDR2 FRNRAP. This CDR3 region has 18 residues. The trim removed 1 base at V and 4 bases at J, leaving 14 bases unmatched. The CDR3 nucleotides are TGTGCTAGTGGTTTGGATAGCGGGAGCCGCCGGATTATGTACGAGCAGTACGTC. It codes for CASGLDSGSRRIMYEQYV.

The chain links TRBV29-1 to TRBJ1-2, with D perhaps TRBD1 (6 bases). The V gene's germline CDR1 is SQVTM and CDR2 ANQGSEA. The CDR3 is 15 amino acids. The V gene lost 3 bases and the J gene lost 4 bases, with 18 bases spanning the gap. In DNA, the CDR3 is TGCAGCGTTGAGTATGGGATGACAGGACTCTATGGCTACACCTTC. The encoded protein is CSVEYGMTGLYGYTF.

This clonotype was counted at least ten times. The chain carries TRBV18 and TRBJ2-1; D remains unclear. V lost 5 bases, J lost 6 bases, and 17 bases lay in between. In germline, CDR1 is KGHSH, CDR2 LQKENI. The CDR3 has 15 amino acids. The CDR3 sequence is CASSMWSMGSNEQFF. The CDR3 DNA reads as TGTGCCAGCTCAATGTGGTCAATGGGGTCCAATGAGCAGTTCTTC.

V gene TRBV7-2 combines with J gene TRBJ2-3, with D maybe TRBD1 (6 bases). V was trimmed by 6 bases and J by 0 bases, leaving 10 bases between them. Germline V lookup: CDR1 SGHTA, CDR2 FQGNSA. The CDR3 is made up of 14 amino acids. The chain's CDR3 is CASRRTASTDTQYF. The CDR3 DNA sequence: TGTGCCAGCAGACGGACAGCTAGCACAGATACGCAGTATTTT.